The 16 T cell receptor beta chains below come from one sample, sequenced in a study of blood T cell repertoires in COVID-19. The method was immunoSEQ multiplex PCR; TCRdb's version includes in-frame clones alone and lacks a portion of them. The table includes more than 250,000 clones, approximately 86% detected once. Specimen: PBMCs or T cells enriched from blood (not recorded which). The receptor source for this set is a woman under 30 who had recovered from COVID-19.

As DNA, the CDR3 is TGTGCCAGCAGCGTAGGGCAGGATTCGAACACCGGGGAGCTGTTTTTT. It encodes CASSVGQDSNTGELFF. This rearrangement joins TRBV9 to TRBJ2-2; D ambiguous. The CDR3 runs to 16 residues. The V end was cut by 0 bases, the J end by 0 bases, with 9 bases between. Germline CDR1 SGDLS, CDR2 YYNGEE.

V is TRBV2 and J is TRBJ2-1; D call uncertain. The CDR3 covers 13 residues. The germline gives CDR1 SNHLY, CDR2 FYNNEI. V dropped 2 bases and J dropped 5 bases, with 7 bases sitting between them. CDR3: CASSEPGHNEQFF. In DNA, the CDR3 is TGTGCCAGCAGTGAACCTGGCCACAATGAGCAGTTCTTC. Based on the CDR3 plus reference TRBV2 and TRBJ2-1, the full variable domain is EPEVTQTPSHQVTQMGQEVILRCVPISNHLYFYWYRQILGQKVEFLVSFYNNEISEKSEIFDDQFSVERPDGSNFTLKIRSTKLEDSAMYFCASSEPGHNEQFFGPGTRLTVL.

This chain uses TRBV10-2 with TRBJ2-4; tentative D call: TRBD1 (5 bases). The CDR3 spans 17 residues. Germline CDR1 WSHSY, CDR2 SAAADI. V was shortened by 5 bases and J by 2 bases, with 19 bases between the two germline ends. CDR3 bases: TGCGCCAGCAGTAGGCAGACAGAAGCTATGCCCAAAAACATTCAGTACTTC. Protein sequence: CASSRQTEAMPKNIQYF.

The V call is TRBV12-5, the J call TRBJ1-1; possible D gene TRBD1, 5 bases. The CDR3 length is 14 residues. Germline lookup yields CDR1 LGHNT and CDR2 FRNRAP. Trimming took off 2 bases at V and 2 bases at J, with 9 bases between the two ends. CDR3 in amino acids: CASGLQGLNTEAFF. CDR3 bases: TGTGCTAGTGGTTTGCAGGGTTTAAACACTGAAGCTTTCTTT.

The J gene is TRBJ1-4, the V gene TRBV6-5; 7 bases line up with TRBD1. CDR1 is MNHEY, CDR2 SVGAGI, per germline. Trimming took 2 bases from V and 7 from J; bases not matched to a gene: 7. CDR3 length: 15 amino acids. Written as DNA, the CDR3 is TGTGCCAGCAGTTACGTAGGGGGCGCGTCTGAAAAACTGTTTTTT. This codes for CASSYVGGASEKLFF.

The chain joins TRBV2 to TRBJ1-1, with 9 bases identical to TRBD1. The CDR3 has 14 residues. Germline-derived CDR1 and CDR2 are SNHLY and FYNNEI. V lost 7 bases, J lost 4 bases, and 7 bases stayed unmatched. The chain's CDR3 is CASTQGAMSTEAFF. The CDR3 DNA sequence: TGTGCCAGCACACAGGGGGCCATGAGCACTGAAGCTTTCTTT.

The DNA for the CDR3 is TGCGCCAGCAGCCGGACTAGCGGCGGCTCCTACGAGCAGTACTTC. Translating it yields CASSRTSGGSYEQYF. This chain connects TRBV5-1 to TRBJ2-7; 10 nucleotides match TRBD2. V lost 4 bases and J lost 0; bases outside the gene matches: 4. Germline loops: CDR1 SGHRS, CDR2 YFSETQ. This CDR3 is 15 amino acids long.

With regard to this clone: A junction end diverges from the germline sequence, so it may reflect a read error. V usage is TRBV19 and J usage is TRBJ2-2, with D possibly TRBD1 on 5 matching bases. Germline values: CDR1 LNHDA, CDR2 SQIVND (reference sequence). CDR3 size: 13 residues. CDR3 bases: TGCAGCTCGACAGCCACGAACACCGGGGAGCTGTTTTTT. This translates into CSSTATNTGELFF.

V is TRBV2 and J is TRBJ1-6; D is possibly TRBD1 (5 bases). CDR3 length equals 17 residues. Trimming pared 0 bases from V and 6 bases from J, leaving 15 bases between. CDR1 and CDR2 from the germline V gene are SNHLY and FYNNEI. The CDR3 protein is CASSEAQGLMTNSPLHF. The CDR3 DNA is TGTGCCAGCAGTGAAGCGCAGGGACTTATGACTAATTCACCCCTCCACTTT.

V usage is TRBV28 and J usage is TRBJ2-3, with 14 positions matching TRBD2. Germline trimming cut 1 base from V and 2 bases from J; bases unmatched to any gene: 17. Per germline, CDR1 MDHEN and CDR2 SYDVKM. The CDR3 is 22 residues long. In nucleotides, the CDR3 is TGTGCCAGCAGTTTATCCCTCGGCCGGCCGGGACTAGCGGGAGCCACCACAGATACGCAGTATTTT. Protein product: CASSLSLGRPGLAGATTDTQYF.

V gene TRBV27 combines with J gene TRBJ1-1; 12 nucleotides align to TRBD1. The CDR3 is made up of 17 amino acids. The V and J ends lost 5 bases and 4 bases, in that order; junction bases with no gene match: 11. Germline V lookup: CDR1 MNHEY, CDR2 SMNVEV (reference sequence). The CDR3 is CASSEPGQGAHGTEAFF. The CDR3 region has the DNA TGTGCCAGCAGTGAACCGGGACAGGGGGCCCACGGCACTGAAGCTTTCTTT.

The chain combines TRBV4-1 with TRBJ2-7; D is unclear. The CDR3 spans 13 residues. Per the germline V gene, CDR1 is MGHRA and CDR2 is YSYEKL. V shed 0 bases and J shed 5 bases, with 8 bases lying between them. The CDR3 protein is CASSQDREDEQYF. CDR3 nucleotide sequence: TGCGCCAGCAGCCAAGATAGAGAGGACGAGCAGTACTTC.

This chain joins TRBV6-5 and TRBJ2-3, with 8 bases aligning to TRBD1. The CDR3 consists of 15 residues. Germline V gene data show CDR1 as MNHEY and CDR2 as SVGAGI. The ends lost 2 bases at V and 2 bases at J; junction bases unmatched: 3. The CDR3 DNA sequence: TGTGCCAGCAGTTACACAGGGGGTTTCACAGATACGCAGTATTTT. Translated, it gives CASSYTGGFTDTQYF.

This chain connects TRBV3-1 (or the pseudogene TRBV3-2) to TRBJ2-7; maybe TRBD2 (6 bases). The V end lost 4 bases, the J end lost 4 bases, and 8 bases lay between the germline ends. Looked up from germline, CDR1 is LGHDT and CDR2 is YNNKEL (reference sequence). The CDR3 is 12 residues long. CDR3 sequence reads: CASSRTIYEQYF. CDR3 DNA: TGTGCCAGCAGCCGGACTATTTACGAGCAGTACTTC.

The chain couples TRBV24-1 to TRBJ2-2, with 8 bases lining up with TRBD2. The CDR3 has 17 residues. The V and J ends lost 5 bases and 3 bases, in that order; junction bases with no gene match: 10. Germline values: CDR1 KGHDR, CDR2 SFDVKD. CDR3 sequence: CATSGASGGQYTGELFF. Here the CDR3 DNA reads TGTGCCACCAGTGGCGCGTCGGGAGGGCAGTACACCGGGGAGCTGTTTTTT.

J is TRBJ2-1 and V is TRBV19, with D tentatively TRBD2 (5 bases). Trimming removed 4 bases from V and 0 bases from J, with 13 bases in between. Per germline, CDR1 LNHDA and CDR2 SQIVND (reference sequence). CDR3 size: 16 residues. The CDR3 is CASSSVLGSSYNEQFF. The CDR3 region has the DNA TGTGCCAGTAGTAGCGTTCTTGGGAGCTCCTACAATGAGCAGTTCTTC.